Listed here are 12 T cell receptor beta chains from one sample, sequenced in a study of blood T cell repertoires in COVID-19. Assay used: immunoSEQ multiplex PCR; TCRdb lists only in-frame clones, some missing. The sample includes more than 300,000 clones, roughly 86% seen only once; the top ten take more than 9%. The specimen was PBMCs or T cells enriched from blood (not recorded which). These receptors were taken from a woman in her 30s who had recovered from COVID-19.

The V call is TRBV10-2, the J call TRBJ2-5, with 7 bases aligning to TRBD2. V was clipped by 8 bases and J by 5 bases; unmatched bases: 2. There are 11 residues in the CDR3. Germline V CDR1 and CDR2: WSHSY, SAAADI. This chain's CDR3 is CASWGGETQYF. The CDR3 DNA is TGCGCCAGCTGGGGGGGGGAGACCCAGTACTTC.

In nucleotides, the CDR3 is TGCAGCGTTGAGGGCAGGGGGTATGGCTACACCTTC. Encoded protein: CSVEGRGYGYTF. The chain carries TRBV29-1 and TRBJ1-2; 7 nucleotides align to TRBD1. CDR3 length equals 12 residues. V shed 3 bases and J 5 bases; nucleotides not matched to a gene: 3. CDR1 and CDR2 from the germline V gene are SQVTM and ANQGSEA.

The V and J genes are TRBV27 and TRBJ2-1, with 9 bases aligning to TRBD2. The germline CDR1 and CDR2 sequences are MNHEY and SMNVEV (reference sequence). V dropped 7 bases and J dropped 0; count of bases not matched to a gene: 4. The CDR3 runs 15 residues. The CDR3 nucleotides read TGTGCCAGCACCCGTAGCGGGAGCTCCTACAATGAGCAGTTCTTC. This codes for CASTRSGSSYNEQFF.

The chain couples TRBV6-5 to TRBJ2-2, with 8 bases identical to TRBD2. V dropped 11 bases and J dropped 2; count of bases not matched to a gene: 4. The germline V gene encodes CDR1 MNHEY and CDR2 SVGAGI. The CDR3 runs to 13 residues. CDR3 sequence reads: CAVGRDNTGELFF. The CDR3 bases are TGTGCCGTCGGGAGGGATAACACCGGGGAGCTGTTTTTT.

This clone occurred once. V usage is TRBV19 and J usage is TRBJ1-1; 8 positions match TRBD1. V shed 4 bases, J shed 8 bases, and the junction held 6 bases outside the gene matches. Germline V lookup: CDR1 LNHDA, CDR2 SQIVND (reference sequence). The CDR3 is made up of 13 amino acids. The CDR3 region has the DNA TGTGCCAGTAGTACTCCGGGACAGGACGAAGCTTTCTTT. Translation gives CASSTPGQDEAFF.

This clone came up once. The rearrangement links TRBV4-1 to TRBJ1-2; D remains unclear. The CDR3 is 13 residues long. Per germline, CDR1 MGHRA and CDR2 YSYEKL. The germline V and J ends were trimmed by 1 base and 1 base, with 4 bases remaining between them. CDR3 bases: TGCGCCAGCAGCCAAGCACATAACTATGGCTACACCTTC. This encodes CASSQAHNYGYTF.

The J gene is TRBJ2-3, the V gene TRBV7-2; no reliable D call. CDR1 is SGHTA and CDR2 is FQGNSA in the germline V gene. This CDR3 contains 14 residues. Trimming took off 5 bases at V and 0 bases at J, with 9 bases between the two ends. The CDR3 region is CASSPTHSTDTQYF. In DNA form, the CDR3 reads TGTGCCAGCAGCCCGACACATAGCACAGATACGCAGTATTTT.

The chain links TRBV28 to TRBJ1-1; 10 bases match TRBD1. The CDR3 contains 15 residues. Germline V gene lookup returns CDR1 MDHEN and CDR2 SYDVKM. With V trimmed by 2 bases and J by 0 bases, 0 bases remained unmatched. CDR3 coding DNA: TGTGCCAGCAGTTTAGGGACAGGGGTGAACACTGAAGCTTTCTTT. Protein product: CASSLGTGVNTEAFF.

This sequence joins TRBV28 and TRBJ1-5; no clear D gene. This CDR3 has 14 residues. Trimming shortened V by 3 bases and J by 3 bases, and 9 bases separated the two germline ends. Germline V CDR1 and CDR2: MDHEN, SYDVKM. CDR3 sequence: CASSFEQINQPQHF. The CDR3 DNA reads as TGTGCCAGCAGTTTTGAACAGATCAATCAGCCCCAGCATTTT. The full variable domain, its missing parts supplied by reference TRBV28 and TRBJ1-5, is DVKVTQSSRYLVKRTGEKVFLECVQDMDHENMFWYRQDPGLGLRLIYFSYDVKMKEKGDIPEGYSVSREKKERFSLILESASTNQTSMYLCASSFEQINQPQHFGDGTRLSIL.

V is TRBV6-5 and J is TRBJ1-1; TRBD1 agrees at 10 bases. There are 14 residues in the CDR3. V lost 5 bases, J lost 6 bases, and 6 bases stayed unmatched. Germline lookup yields CDR1 MNHEY and CDR2 SVGAGI. CDR3: CASSRDRGWAEAFF. CDR3 bases: TGTGCCAGCAGTCGGGACAGGGGTTGGGCTGAAGCTTTCTTT.

This chain links TRBV5-6 with TRBJ2-5, with D perhaps TRBD1 (6 bases). Germline CDR1 and CDR2: SGHDT and YYEEEE. The CDR3 length is 16 residues. V was trimmed by 4 bases and J by 5 bases, leaving 21 bases between them. The CDR3 protein is CASSHTLKQGRETQYF. The CDR3 coding sequence is TGTGCCAGCAGCCATACCTTAAAACAGGGACGGGAGACCCAGTACTTC.

The chain has TRBV15 and TRBJ1-4; TRBD1 matches 8 bases. CDR1 is LNHNV, CDR2 YYDKDF, per germline (reference sequence). Trimming at V came to 5 bases and at J to 5 bases, leaving 7 bases not matched to a gene. CDR3 length: 15 residues. DNA of the CDR3: TGTGCCACCAGCGGAAGACAGGGGTTGAATGAAAAACTGTTTTTT. It translates to CATSGRQGLNEKLFF.